This T cell receptor beta chain comes out of a study of shared clonotypes between healthy human individuals. The germline V gene has CDR1 SGHNT and CDR2 YYREEE (reference sequence). This CDR3 contains 16 residues. The J segment lost 4 bases and the V segment lost 7 bases, leaving 13 bases of the junction unmatched. Findings of the study overall: Generation probabilities of non-shared clonotypes were lower (relative to those shared by all four donors). A generally larger estimated richness was seen in naive subsets than in memory subsets.

The data were produced by immunoSEQ multiplex PCR, yet TCRdb's version contains in-frame clones alone and is incomplete. The sample shows 2 million to 2.5 million clones, more than 90% of them seen only once. Regarding this clone: Its antigen is currently unknown.

Partitioning of CD4+ cells yielded a CD45RA+ naive subset and a CD45RA-negative memory subset. The TCR originated in a man aged 18 to 29 in good health. The chain uses TRBV5-4 and TRBJ2-3, with TRBD2 identical over 9 bases. The sequenced material came from naive CD4+ T cells sorted from blood. Subset: CD45RA+ positively selected. This CDR3 is CASSARTSVRADTQYF. The CDR3 DNA reads as TGTGCCAGCTCGGCACGGACTAGCGTGAGGGCAGATACGCAGTATTTT.